This entry describes one T cell receptor (beta chain). Amplification of TCR beta CDR3 regions was performed using RNA transcripts as template. With the HTBI primer set, the TCR CDR3 went through a first round of RT-PCR. TCRdb itself ran the multiplex PCR reads through MiXCR, one entry per CDR3 protein. The sample shows approximately 400,000 distinct CDR3 sequences, around 14% of them seen only once. Germline V gives CDR1 MNHEY, CDR2 SVGEGT. Trimming cost V 0 bases and J 12 bases, with 14 bases left between them. This CDR3 contains 13 residues. Source material for PBMCs was more than 7.5 ml fresh peripheral blood. This sample was taken from a study of T cells in Graves' hyperthyroidism and ophthalmopathy.

The V call is TRBV6-2 or TRBV6-3, the J call TRBJ2-5; D may be TRBD2 (7 bases). This TCR was recovered from a woman aged 55-75 years with Graves' hyperthyroidism. The sequenced sample was blood. This CDR3 reads CASSYSIGGVEYF. The DNA for the CDR3 is TGTGCCAGCAGTTACTCGATAGGGGGGGTTGAGTACTTC.